What follows are 11 T cell receptor beta chains derived from one specimen sequenced in a study of blood T cell repertoires in COVID-19. Measured with immunoSEQ multiplex PCR; TCRdb has only the in-frame clones, and not every one. The sample yields 150,000 to 200,000 clones, around 86% seen once. The source material was peripheral blood. Receptors originate from an older man who had recovered from COVID-19.

The CDR3 loop is CASSWGQNTGELFF. CDR3 sequence (DNA): TGTGCCAGCAGCTGGGGACAGAACACCGGGGAGCTGTTTTTT. This chain connects TRBV5-6 to TRBJ2-2; a possible D gene is TRBD1 (6 bases). Germline values: CDR1 SGHDT, CDR2 YYEEEE. This CDR3 spans 14 amino acids. Trimming cost V 3 bases and J 1 base, with 7 bases left between them. Drawing the rest from reference TRBV5-6 and TRBJ2-2, the complete variable domain is DAGVTQSPTHLIKTRGQQVTLRCSPKSGHDTVSWYQQALGQGPQFIFQYYEEEERQRGNFPDRFSGHQFPNYSSELNVNALLLGDSALYLCASSWGQNTGELFFGEGSRLTVL.

The chain recombines TRBV19 with TRBJ2-3, with 8 nucleotides matching TRBD1. The CDR3 sequence is 14 residues long. The ends lost 5 bases at V and 5 bases at J; junction bases unmatched: 6. Per the germline V gene, CDR1 is LNHDA and CDR2 is SQIVND (reference sequence). CDR3 sequence (DNA): TGTGCCAGTAGTGACAGGGGAGAAAGAGATACGCAGTATTTT. The encoded protein is CASSDRGERDTQYF. Complete variable domain (other parts from reference TRBV19 and TRBJ2-3): DGGITQSPKYLFRKEGQNVTLSCEQNLNHDAMYWYRQDPGQGLRLIYYSQIVNDFQKGDIAEGYSVSREKKESFPLTVTSAQKNPTAFYLCASSDRGERDTQYFGPGTRLTVL.

The rearrangement joins TRBV28 to TRBJ2-7; 7 bases agree with TRBD1. Germline assignment: CDR1 MDHEN and CDR2 SYDVKM. J was trimmed by 0 bases and V by 6 bases; bases with no gene match: 5. The CDR3 totals 14 residues. The CDR3 coding sequence is TGTGCCAGCAGGCGACAGGGAGCCTCCTACGAGCAGTACTTC. This encodes CASRRQGASYEQYF. Complete variable domain (other parts from reference TRBV28 and TRBJ2-7): DVKVTQSSRYLVKRTGEKVFLECVQDMDHENMFWYRQDPGLGLRLIYFSYDVKMKEKGDIPEGYSVSREKKERFSLILESASTNQTSMYLCASRRQGASYEQYFGPGTRLTVT.

This clone was detected only a few times. This chain uses TRBV6-1 with TRBJ2-1; TRBD2 is a possible D gene (6 bases). V was trimmed by 2 bases and J by 11 bases, leaving 28 bases between them. The CDR3 extends over 18 amino acids. Germline-derived CDR1 and CDR2 are MNHNS and SASEGT. The CDR3 DNA reads TGTGCCAGCAGTGAAATTTTAGGTGACGGGGGACCTCTGACAAAGCAGTTCTTC. Its translation is CASSEILGDGGPLTKQFF.

This clone has just one count. The rearrangement uses TRBV3-1 (or the pseudogene TRBV3-2) and TRBJ1-1; 8 nucleotides line up with TRBD1. V gave up 4 bases and J gave up 5 bases; unmatched junction bases: 3. This CDR3 has 13 residues. Germline lookup yields CDR1 LGHDT and CDR2 YNNKEL (reference sequence). The DNA of the CDR3 is TGTGCCAGCAGCCCCGACAGGGGAACTGAAGCTTTCTTT. Its translation is CASSPDRGTEAFF.

The rearrangement uses TRBV18 and TRBJ1-1, with D possibly being TRBD1 (5 bases). CDR3 length equals 13 residues. The V end lost 6 bases, the J end lost 4 bases, and 12 bases lay between the germline ends. Germline values: CDR1 KGHSH, CDR2 LQKENI. CDR3 in DNA: TGTGCCAGCTCCCCCCGCGGGGGCACTGAAGCTTTCTTT. Translated: CASSPRGGTEAFF.

The chain links TRBV6-5 to TRBJ2-1; TRBD1 matches 9 bases. Trimming at V came to 5 bases and at J to 5 bases, leaving 4 bases not matched to a gene. The CDR3 loop spans 14 amino acids. Germline V CDR1 and CDR2: MNHEY, SVGAGI. In DNA, the CDR3 is TGTGCCAGCAGTCAGCGACAGGGGGACAATGAGCAGTTCTTC. Translated, it gives CASSQRQGDNEQFF.

The chain has TRBV11-2 and TRBJ1-5; D call uncertain. Trimming took 1 base from V and 6 from J, leaving 10 bases between them. The CDR3 spans 14 residues. The germline V gene has CDR1 SGHAT and CDR2 FQNNGV. CDR3 DNA: TGTGCCAGCAGCTTAGGTCCTGCAGGTCAGCCCCAGCATTTT. Its translation: CASSLGPAGQPQHF. Looking up the rest from reference TRBV11-2 and TRBJ1-5 gives the full variable domain: EAGVAQSPRYKIIEKRQSVAFWCNPISGHATLYWYQQILGQGPKLLIQFQNNGVVDDSQLPKDRFSAERLKGVDSTLKIQPAKLEDSAVYLCASSLGPAGQPQHFGDGTRLSIL.

The rearrangement uses TRBV27 and TRBJ2-1, with TRBD2 matching over 7 bases. This CDR3 region has 16 residues. The V gene's germline CDR1 is MNHEY and CDR2 SMNVEV (reference sequence). The ends lost 8 bases at V and 6 bases at J; junction bases unmatched: 16. The CDR3 sequence: CASGFTSDPVFNEQFF. The CDR3 DNA reads TGTGCCAGCGGGTTTACTAGCGACCCCGTGTTCAATGAGCAGTTCTTC.

The CDR3 spells CAAQRTNTGELFF. CDR3 DNA sequence: TGTGCCGCTCAGCGGACGAACACCGGGGAGCTGTTTTTT. This chain uses TRBV28 with TRBJ2-2, with D maybe TRBD2 (5 bases). The CDR3 has 13 residues. Trimming cost V 11 bases and J 0 bases, with 10 bases left between them. The germline V gene encodes CDR1 MDHEN and CDR2 SYDVKM.

This chain joins TRBV7-9 and TRBJ1-3; the D gene is possibly TRBD1 (6 bases). CDR1 SEHNR and CDR2 FQNEAQ come from the germline V gene (reference sequence). CDR3 length equals 15 residues. V shed 5 bases and J shed 4 bases, with 15 bases lying between them. CDR3 nucleotides: TGTGCCAGCAGCCTCCGGGGAGGGACAGGAAACACCATATATTTT. This translates into CASSLRGGTGNTIYF.